Below are 18 T cell receptor beta chains sequenced from a single sample in a study of shared clonotypes between healthy human individuals. Profiled with immunoSEQ multiplex PCR; TCRdb holds only in-frame clones, not every one. This repertoire shows about 2,500,000 clones, about 92% found once; its top ten account for over 0.12%. Sample: naive CD4+ T cells sorted from blood. Subset meaning: CD45RA+ positively selected. Source of these receptors: a man aged 18 to 29 in good health.

This chain joins TRBV4-1 and TRBJ1-1; 9 bases are a match to TRBD1. Losses at the gene ends were 3 bases for V and 7 bases for J; bases not matched to a gene: 12. Germline values: CDR1 MGHRA, CDR2 YSYEKL. The CDR3 totals 16 residues. The CDR3 region has the DNA TGCGCCAGCAGCCAGGGGGGACAGGGAGTGTCGGATGAAGCTTTCTTT. Its translation: CASSQGGQGVSDEAFF.

This chain joins TRBV5-7 and TRBJ2-3, with 10 nucleotides matching TRBD2. Being an ORF, TRBV5-7 has a function that is uncertain. The J segment lost 3 bases and the V segment lost 2 bases, leaving 15 bases of the junction unmatched. The CDR3 is 19 amino acids. The CDR3 protein is CASSFGAGGGGKRTDTQYF. CDR3 nucleotides: TGTGCCAGCAGCTTTGGAGCGGGAGGGGGAGGTAAGAGGACAGATACGCAGTATTTT.

The rearrangement joins TRBV10-1 to TRBJ1-6; 10 bases map to TRBD1. The CDR3 is 14 residues long. Germline V gene lookup returns CDR1 WNHNN and CDR2 SYGVQD (reference sequence). With V trimmed by 6 bases and J by 10 bases, 6 bases remained unmatched. The CDR3 protein is CASSAPGQGSPLHF. The DNA of the CDR3 is TGCGCCAGCAGCGCTCCGGGACAGGGGTCACCCCTCCACTTT.

The gene calls are TRBV7-3 and TRBJ2-3; no firm D call. Germline assignment: CDR1 SGHTA and CDR2 FQGTGA. The CDR3 runs to 14 residues. Trimming shortened V by 5 bases and J by 3 bases, and 12 bases separated the two germline ends. The CDR3 nucleotides read TGTGCCAGCAGCCCCGGAAAAGCTACAGATACGCAGTATTTT. Its translation: CASSPGKATDTQYF.

This clone was recorded only once. Other DNA sequences in the sample encode the same CDR3. V usage is TRBV18 and J usage is TRBJ1-1; 9 bases map to TRBD1. The junction had 0 bases not matched to a gene; V was cut back by 2 bases and J by 5 bases. The CDR3 is made up of 13 amino acids. In germline, CDR1 is KGHSH, CDR2 LQKENI. CDR3 residues: CASSPGQGTEAFF. CDR3 bases: TGTGCCAGCTCACCAGGACAGGGGACTGAAGCTTTCTTT.

The chain carries TRBV7-8 and TRBJ1-1; no reliable D call. CDR1 and CDR2 from the germline V gene are SGHVS and FQNEAQ. The CDR3 totals 13 residues. Trimming shortened V by 5 bases and J by 6 bases, and 13 bases separated the two germline ends. The CDR3 coding sequence is TGTGCCAGCAGCCCAATTGGTGGGGCTGAAGCTTTCTTT. Protein: CASSPIGGAEAFF.

The rearrangement uses TRBV19 and TRBJ2-7; perhaps TRBD1 as D (5 bases). Trimming cost V 3 bases and J 4 bases, with 10 bases left between them. CDR1 and CDR2 from the germline V gene are LNHDA and SQIVND (reference sequence). The CDR3 is 13 residues long. The CDR3 DNA reads TGTGCCAGTAGTATTGACAGAGAATACGAGCAGTACTTC. It specifies CASSIDREYEQYF.

The chain recombines TRBV6-1 with TRBJ2-1; weak D call: TRBD2 (5 bases). Germline-derived CDR1 and CDR2 are MNHNS and SASEGT. V was cut by 1 base and J by 2 bases, with 15 bases left in between. This CDR3 has 17 amino acids. The CDR3 sequence is CASSEGLAGIPYNEQFF. CDR3 bases: TGTGCCAGCAGTGAAGGACTCGCCGGGATTCCCTACAATGAGCAGTTCTTC.

J is TRBJ2-5 and V is TRBV7-2, with 7 positions matching TRBD2. CDR1 and CDR2 (germline): SGHTA, FQGNSA. V trimming: 2 bases; J trimming: 4 bases; junction bases outside the gene matches: 7. The CDR3 contains 15 residues. This chain's CDR3 is CASSLMGAGSETQYF. The CDR3 nucleotides read TGTGCCAGCAGCTTAATGGGAGCGGGATCAGAGACCCAGTACTTC.

With regard to this clone: Within the sample, other DNA sequences also encode this same CDR3. The chain recombines TRBV5-1 with TRBJ1-2; D possibly corresponds to TRBD1 (5 bases). This CDR3 comprises 15 residues. V dropped 0 bases and J dropped 2 bases, with 11 bases sitting between them. The germline CDR1 and CDR2 sequences are SGHRS and YFSETQ. CDR3 sequence reads: CASSLGTGVNYGYTF. The CDR3 DNA follows: TGCGCCAGCAGCTTGGGAACGGGGGTGAACTATGGCTACACCTTC.

This chain joins TRBV28 and TRBJ2-1; perhaps TRBD2 as D (5 bases). V was pared by 1 base and J by 7 bases, with 8 bases between. Germline values: CDR1 MDHEN, CDR2 SYDVKM. This CDR3 contains 13 residues. The CDR3 nucleotides read TGTGCCAGCAGTTTATCGAAGCGGAATGAGCAGTTCTTC. This encodes CASSLSKRNEQFF.

The V gene is TRBV7-3, the J gene TRBJ2-3; possibly TRBD1 for D (6 bases). This CDR3 is built from 14 residues. Trimming took 5 bases from V and 4 from J, leaving 13 bases between them. The germline V gene encodes CDR1 SGHTA and CDR2 FQGTGA. The CDR3: CASSPQTGSDTQYF. DNA for the CDR3: TGTGCCAGCAGCCCCCAGACAGGTTCAGATACGCAGTATTTT. Combining the CDR3 with reference TRBV7-3 and TRBJ2-3 gives the whole variable domain GAGVSQTPSNKVTEKGKYVELRCDPISGHTALYWYRQSLGQGPEFLIYFQGTGAADDSGLPNDRFFAVRPEGSVSTLKIQRTERGDSAVYLCASSPQTGSDTQYFGPGTRLTVL.

This chain connects TRBV19 to TRBJ1-4; D may be TRBD1 (5 bases). The CDR3 is 16 residues long. V was trimmed by 3 bases and J by 2 bases, leaving 13 bases between them. CDR1 and CDR2 (germline): LNHDA, SQIVND (reference sequence). CDR3 nucleotides: TGTGCCAGTAGTATGGGGCTGGGGCTGACTAATGAAAAACTGTTTTTT. Residues: CASSMGLGLTNEKLFF. Using reference TRBV19 and TRBJ1-4 for the parts outside the CDR3, the full variable domain is DGGITQSPKYLFRKEGQNVTLSCEQNLNHDAMYWYRQDPGQGLRLIYYSQIVNDFQKGDIAEGYSVSREKKESFPLTVTSAQKNPTAFYLCASSMGLGLTNEKLFFGSGTQLSVL.

The gene calls are TRBV28 and TRBJ2-7; TRBD1 aligns across 8 bases. This CDR3 has 14 residues. Trimming cost V 5 bases and J 6 bases; bases outside gene matches: 9. Looked up from germline, CDR1 is MDHEN and CDR2 is SYDVKM. CDR3 in amino acids: CASSRTGTGREQYF. The CDR3 DNA reads TGTGCCAGCAGTCGGACCGGGACAGGTCGCGAGCAGTACTTC.

V is TRBV2 and J is TRBJ2-2; TRBD1 might be the D (6 bases). V dropped 8 bases and J dropped 1 base, with 17 bases sitting between them. The germline CDR1 and CDR2 sequences are SNHLY and FYNNEI. CDR3 length equals 16 residues. CDR3 coding DNA: TGTGCCAGCCAAGTGGGTCGGACAGTGAACACCGGGGAGCTGTTTTTT. Amino acid sequence: CASQVGRTVNTGELFF.

The chain's CDR3 is CASSARRQGTTNEKLFF. CDR3 nucleotide sequence: TGTGCCAGCAGCGCTCGCCGACAGGGGACAACTAATGAAAAACTGTTTTTT. V and J are TRBV7-2 and TRBJ1-4; TRBD1 agrees at 8 bases. This CDR3 has 17 amino acids. CDR1 is SGHTA, CDR2 FQGNSA, per germline. J was trimmed by 0 bases and V by 5 bases; bases with no gene match: 8.

This sequence joins TRBV7-2 and TRBJ2-1; D ambiguous. Looked up from germline, CDR1 is SGHTA and CDR2 is FQGNSA. Trimming cost V 5 bases and J 5 bases, with 16 bases left between them. The CDR3 spans 15 residues. The CDR3 bases are TGTGCCAGCAGCCTATTACCCACACCTGACAATGAGCAGTTCTTC. Encoded protein: CASSLLPTPDNEQFF.

The V gene is TRBV27, the J gene TRBJ2-1, with a weak D call TRBD2 (6 bases). The CDR3 spans 15 residues. V gave up 3 bases and J gave up 9 bases, with 18 bases separating them. CDR1 and CDR2 (germline): MNHEY, SMNVEV (reference sequence). As DNA, the CDR3 is TGTGCCAGCAGTTTGAGGGTAGCGGCCCCGGGTGAGCAGTTCTTC. This gives the protein CASSLRVAAPGEQFF.